Listed below are T cell receptor beta chains from one sample, sequenced in a study of cytomegalovirus exposure and HLA in healthy donors. Clones were sequenced by immunoSEQ multiplex PCR, and TCRdb holds only the in-frame ones, with some missing. In the table there are 100,000 or so clones, just under 75% of which are singletons. Sequences were obtained from PBMCs. The receptor source for this set is a man aged 45-60 years in good health and CMV-seropositive. CDR3s include the opening cysteine and the closing phenylalanine or tryptophan. D genes are given only for firm matches. Size tells how often a clone was seen (once, few, many) or the class of an expanded clone, and some rows leave it out.

-	TRBV19	-	TRBJ2-7	CASSVEGGRKQYF	TGTGCCAGCTCTGTTGAAGGAGGGAGGAAGCAGTACTTC
-	TRBV9	few	TRBJ2-3	CASSVGQGFTDTQYF	TGTGCCAGCAGCGTTGGGCAGGGGTTCACAGATACGCAGTATTTT
-	TRBV2	few	TRBJ2-1	CASSPEATEQFF	TGTGCCAGCAGCCCTGAGGCTACTGAGCAGTTCTTC
TRBD2	TRBV4-1	-	TRBJ2-7	CASSHSSGSLGEQYF	TGCGCCAGCAGCCATTCTAGCGGGAGTCTTGGCGAGCAGTACTTC
TRBD1	TRBV30	-	TRBJ1-5	CAWSVGQGTFQHF	TGTGCCTGGAGTGTGGGACAGGGAACCTTCCAGCATTTT
TRBD1	TRBV5-4	-	TRBJ1-4	CASSPSGGHNEKLFF	TGTGCCAGCAGCCCCTCAGGGGGCCATAATGAAAAACTGTTTTTT
-	TRBV2	-	TRBJ1-4	CASSAGLATNEKLFF	TGTGCCAGCAGCGCCGGACTAGCAACTAATGAAAAACTGTTTTTT
TRBD1	TRBV10-1	-	TRBJ1-2	CASSESQDRGNGYTF	TGCGCCAGCAGTGAGAGCCAGGACAGGGGGAATGGCTACACCTTC
TRBD1	TRBV13	-	TRBJ1-4	CASSPGTGGYGEKLFF	TGTGCCAGCAGCCCCGGGACAGGGGGATATGGTGAAAAACTGTTTTTT
-	TRBV9	-	TRBJ2-3	CASSVVGRTDTQYF	TGTGCCAGCAGCGTAGTGGGGCGCACAGATACGCAGTATTTT
TRBD1	TRBV7-6	few	TRBJ1-4	CASSSGQGGEKLFF	TGTGCCAGCAGCTCCGGACAGGGGGGCGAAAAACTGTTTTTT
TRBD2	TRBV9	-	TRBJ2-1	CASSLTLAGGYNEQFF	TGTGCCAGCAGCCTCACCCTAGCGGGGGGCTACAATGAGCAGTTCTTC
-	TRBV19	-	TRBJ2-7	CASSLVGGHEQYF	TGTGCCAGTAGTTTGGTCGGGGGGCACGAGCAGTACTTC
-	TRBV19	once	TRBJ2-3	CASSIDRDTDTQYF	TGTGCCAGTAGTATAGACCGGGACACAGATACGCAGTATTTT
TRBD1	TRBV11-2	-	TRBJ1-3	CASSPLAGTGMRNTIYF	TGTGCCAGCAGCCCCCTCGCGGGGACAGGGATGCGAAACACCATATATTTT
TRBD2	TRBV2	few	TRBJ2-7	CASSEGRLAGEKQYF	TGTGCCAGCAGTGAAGGACGACTAGCGGGAGAGAAGCAGTACTTC
TRBD1	TRBV2	few	TRBJ1-4	CASTLDRVNEKLFF	TGTGCCAGCACCTTGGACAGGGTAAATGAAAAACTGTTTTTT
TRBD1	TRBV5-1	few	TRBJ1-1	CASSDTPGGETEAFF	TGCGCCAGCAGCGATACGCCAGGGGGCGAAACTGAAGCTTTCTTT
-	TRBV5-1	-	TRBJ1-1	CASSLDPGRVTEAFF	TGCGCCAGCAGCTTGGATCCGGGGAGGGTCACTGAAGCTTTCTTT
TRBD1	TRBV10-3	-	TRBJ1-2	CATGQATLRYGYTF	TGTGCCACCGGACAGGCAACCCTACGATATGGCTACACCTTC
TRBD2	TRBV5-1	-	TRBJ2-5	CASSLDSGRETQYF	TGCGCCAGCAGCTTGGACAGCGGGAGAGAGACCCAGTACTTC
-	TRBV6-1	-	TRBJ2-3	CASSEGGGDTQYF	TGTGCCAGCAGTGAAGGTGGCGGGGATACGCAGTATTTT
TRBD1	TRBV5-6	-	TRBJ1-2	CASSRGDRANYGYTF	TGTGCCAGCAGCCGCGGGGACAGAGCTAACTATGGCTACACCTTC
-	TRBV11-2	-	TRBJ1-3	CASSLDPYSGNTIYF	TGTGCCAGCAGCCTAGACCCCTACTCTGGAAACACCATATATTTT
TRBD2	TRBV2	few	TRBJ2-3	CASRQDPGRVKDTQYF	TGTGCCAGCAGGCAGGATCCCGGGAGGGTCAAAGATACGCAGTATTTT
-	TRBV10-1	-	TRBJ1-2	CASSAQYGYTF	TGCGCCAGCAGTGCACAGTATGGCTACACCTTC
-	TRBV18	few	TRBJ2-1	CASSPDGSSYNEQFF	TGTGCCAGCTCACCTGACGGGAGCTCCTACAATGAGCAGTTCTTC
-	TRBV6-6	-	TRBJ2-2	CASSYSRDKNTGELFF	TGTGCCAGCAGTTACTCCCGGGACAAGAACACCGGGGAGCTGTTTTTT
TRBD2	TRBV5-1	few	TRBJ2-7	CASSPSLAGGGGQYF	TGCGCCAGCAGCCCATCTCTAGCGGGAGGGGGAGGGCAGTACTTC
TRBD2	TRBV6-1	-	TRBJ2-1	CASSGLAGTYNEQFF	TGTGCCAGCAGTGGACTAGCGGGGACTTACAATGAGCAGTTCTTC
-	TRBV5-6	-	TRBJ2-6	CASSFWSEYVLTF	TGTGCCAGCAGCTTTTGGTCCGAGTACGTCCTGACTTTC